This T cell receptor beta chain was captured in a study of metastatic and nonmetastatic thyroid tumors. Overall study context: Across peripheral blood and tumor or nodule tissue samples taken from malignant and benign thyroid patients, the repertoires were compared with one another.

Original methodology: The authors used CDR3 differences across clinicopathological groups to build a distant-metastasis classifier for papillary thyroid cancer. Using MiXCR, TCRdb re-called clones from the PCR reads. The V and J calls come from TCRdb's annotation, not from the publication. The sample contains roughly 15,000 clones, about 21% of which appear only once. Study results and limitations: In blood and tumor, TCR beta diversity was reportedly significantly higher in malignant thyroid tumors than in benign nodules.

Per germline, CDR1 MDHEN and CDR2 SYDVKM. With 3 bases clipped from V and 4 bases from J, the junction kept 4 bases outside the gene matches. This CDR3 is 15 amino acids long. No patient had received any treatment before thyroid surgery. This clone occurred many times. Its specificity is not known. The source is a female donor with papillary thyroid cancer or a benign thyroid nodule (not recorded which). Some clones in this sample may be carry-over from other donors' samples. The V call is TRBV28, the J call TRBJ1-4; the match to TRBD1 covers 8 bases. Sequencing was performed on blood. As DNA, the CDR3 is TGTGCCAGCAGTTTTCAGGGGGCGCTTAATGAAAAACTGTTTTTT. This translates into CASSFQGALNEKLFF.